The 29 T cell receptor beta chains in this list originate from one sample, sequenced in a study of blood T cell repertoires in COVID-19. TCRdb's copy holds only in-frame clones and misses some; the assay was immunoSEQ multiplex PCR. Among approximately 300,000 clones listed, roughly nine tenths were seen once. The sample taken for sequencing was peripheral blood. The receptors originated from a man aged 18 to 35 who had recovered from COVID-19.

The CDR3 protein is CASGRSETQYF. The CDR3 nucleotides are TGTGCCAGCGGGAGGTCGGAGACCCAGTACTTC. This chain links TRBV30 with TRBJ2-5, with 9 bases that match TRBD2. The length of the CDR3 is 11 residues. Unmatched junction bases numbered 3, after V lost 8 bases and J lost 5 bases. CDR1 and CDR2 from the germline V gene are GTSNPN and SVGIG (reference sequence).

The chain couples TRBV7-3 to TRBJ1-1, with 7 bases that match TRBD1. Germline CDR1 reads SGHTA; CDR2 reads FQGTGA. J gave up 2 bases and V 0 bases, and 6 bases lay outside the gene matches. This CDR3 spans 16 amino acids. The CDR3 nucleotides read TGTGCCAGCAGCTTAACCCCTACAGGGGTTAACACTGAAGCTTTCTTT. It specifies CASSLTPTGVNTEAFF. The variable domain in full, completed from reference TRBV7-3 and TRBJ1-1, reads GAGVSQTPSNKVTEKGKYVELRCDPISGHTALYWYRQSLGQGPEFLIYFQGTGAADDSGLPNDRFFAVRPEGSVSTLKIQRTERGDSAVYLCASSLTPTGVNTEAFFGQGTRLTVV.

The CDR3 bases are TGTGCCAGCAGCCAACAGCGGGAGGGATACGAGCAGTACTTC. This sequence encodes CASSQQREGYEQYF. V is TRBV4-2 and J is TRBJ2-7; 10 bases agree with TRBD2. Germline V gene sequence: CDR1 LGHNA, CDR2 YNFKEQ. The CDR3 spans 14 residues. The V gene end was trimmed by 2 bases and the J gene end by 4 bases; junction bases not matched to a gene: 2.

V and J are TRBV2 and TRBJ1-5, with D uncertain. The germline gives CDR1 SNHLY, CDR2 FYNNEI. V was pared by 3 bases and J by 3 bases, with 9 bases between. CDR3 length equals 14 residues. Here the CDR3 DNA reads TGTGCCAGCAGTGAGAGGATTCCCAATCAGCCCCAGCATTTT. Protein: CASSERIPNQPQHF.

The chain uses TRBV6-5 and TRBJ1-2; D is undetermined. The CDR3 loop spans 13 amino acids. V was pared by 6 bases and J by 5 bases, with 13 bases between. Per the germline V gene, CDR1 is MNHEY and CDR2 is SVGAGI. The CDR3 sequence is CASSPPSFYGYTF. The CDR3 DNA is TGTGCCAGCAGCCCCCCGAGCTTTTATGGCTACACCTTC.

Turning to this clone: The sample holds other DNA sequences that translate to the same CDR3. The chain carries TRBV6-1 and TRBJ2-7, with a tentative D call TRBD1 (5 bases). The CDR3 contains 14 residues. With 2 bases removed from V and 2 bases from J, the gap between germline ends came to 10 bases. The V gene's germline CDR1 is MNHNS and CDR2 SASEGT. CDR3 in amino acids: CASSESQGTYEQYF. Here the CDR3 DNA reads TGTGCCAGCAGTGAATCCCAGGGAACCTACGAGCAGTACTTC.

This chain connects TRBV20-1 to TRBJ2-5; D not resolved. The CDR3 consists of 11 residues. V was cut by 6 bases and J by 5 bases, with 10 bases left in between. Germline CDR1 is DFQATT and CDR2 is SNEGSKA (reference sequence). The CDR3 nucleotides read TGCAGTGCCTCGACTGGTGAGACCCAGTACTTC. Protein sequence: CSASTGETQYF.

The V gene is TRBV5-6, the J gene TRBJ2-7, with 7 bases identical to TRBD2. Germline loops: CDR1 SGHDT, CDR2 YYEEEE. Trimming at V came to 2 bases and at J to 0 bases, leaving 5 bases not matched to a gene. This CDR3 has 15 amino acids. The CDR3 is CASSFSRESSYEQYF. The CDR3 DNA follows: TGTGCCAGCAGCTTTTCGCGGGAGAGCTCCTACGAGCAGTACTTC.

The CDR3, as DNA: TGTGCCAGTAGCGGGACAGTCAATCAGCCCCAGCATTTT. Translation: CASSGTVNQPQHF. The rearrangement uses TRBV19 and TRBJ1-5; 7 bases agree with TRBD1. The CDR3 is made up of 13 amino acids. CDR1 is LNHDA, CDR2 SQIVND, per germline (reference sequence). J gave up 3 bases and V 6 bases, and 2 bases lay outside the gene matches.

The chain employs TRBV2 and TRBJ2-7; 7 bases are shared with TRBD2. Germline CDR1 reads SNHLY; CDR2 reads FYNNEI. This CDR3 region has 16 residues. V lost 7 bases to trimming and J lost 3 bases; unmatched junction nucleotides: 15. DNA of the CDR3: TGTGCCAGCACCCGAGCGGGGTCGGTGGGGATCTACGAGCAGTACTTC. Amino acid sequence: CASTRAGSVGIYEQYF.

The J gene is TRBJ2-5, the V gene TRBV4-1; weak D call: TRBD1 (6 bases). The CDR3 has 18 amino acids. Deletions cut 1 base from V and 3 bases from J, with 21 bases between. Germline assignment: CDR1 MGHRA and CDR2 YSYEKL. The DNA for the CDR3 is TGCGCCAGCAGCCAAGTTGTTTGGGACAAATTCGTAAAAGAGACCCAGTACTTC. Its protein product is CASSQVVWDKFVKETQYF.

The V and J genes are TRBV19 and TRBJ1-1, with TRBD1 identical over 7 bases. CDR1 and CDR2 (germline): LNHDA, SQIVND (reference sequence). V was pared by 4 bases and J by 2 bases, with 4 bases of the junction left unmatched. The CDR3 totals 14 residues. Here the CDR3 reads CASSRGQPNTEAFF. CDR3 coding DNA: TGTGCCAGTAGTAGGGGACAGCCAAACACTGAAGCTTTCTTT.

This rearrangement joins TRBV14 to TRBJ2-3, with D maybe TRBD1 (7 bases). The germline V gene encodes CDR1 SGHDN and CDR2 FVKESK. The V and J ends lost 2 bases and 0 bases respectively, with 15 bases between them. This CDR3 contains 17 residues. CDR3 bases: TGTGCCAGCAGCCAACGGAGGGACAGCTTCAGCACAGATACGCAGTATTTT. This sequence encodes CASSQRRDSFSTDTQYF.

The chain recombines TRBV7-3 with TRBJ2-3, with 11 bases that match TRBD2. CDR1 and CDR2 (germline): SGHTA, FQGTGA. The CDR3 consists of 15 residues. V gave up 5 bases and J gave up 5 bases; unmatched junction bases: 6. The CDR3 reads CASSVTSGVGDTQYF. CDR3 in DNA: TGTGCCAGCAGCGTGACTAGCGGGGTCGGAGATACGCAGTATTTT.

The chain's CDR3 is CASSPGPGEVEAFF. CDR3 in DNA: TGCGCCAGCAGCCCCGGACCGGGGGAGGTTGAAGCTTTCTTT. This sequence joins TRBV4-1 and TRBJ1-1; D is possibly TRBD1 (5 bases). The ends were cut back, 4 bases at V and 7 bases at J, with 16 bases in the middle. The CDR3 runs 14 residues. Per the germline V gene, CDR1 is MGHRA and CDR2 is YSYEKL.

The CDR3 nucleotides are TGTGCCAGCAGCGCCGGACTCACCTTGGGCCCCGGGGAGCTGTTTTTT. Translation gives CASSAGLTLGPGELFF. The chain employs TRBV25-1 and TRBJ2-2, with D possibly matching TRBD2 (5 bases). This CDR3 has 16 amino acids. Germline V CDR1 and CDR2: MGHDK, SYGVNS. Trimming cost V 6 bases and J 6 bases, with 20 bases left between them.

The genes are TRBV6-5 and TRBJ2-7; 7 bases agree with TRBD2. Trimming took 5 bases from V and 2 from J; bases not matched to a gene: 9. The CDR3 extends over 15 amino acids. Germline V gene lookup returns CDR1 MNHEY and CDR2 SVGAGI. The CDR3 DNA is TGTGCCAGCAGTACGACAATTGGGGGGGCCTACGAGCAGTACTTC. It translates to CASSTTIGGAYEQYF.

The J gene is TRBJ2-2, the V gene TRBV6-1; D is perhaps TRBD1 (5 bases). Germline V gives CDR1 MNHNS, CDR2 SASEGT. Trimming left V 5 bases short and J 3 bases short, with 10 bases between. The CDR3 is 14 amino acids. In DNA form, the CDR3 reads TGTGCCAGCAGTTTCTCCAGGGACACCGGGGAGCTGTTTTTT. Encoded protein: CASSFSRDTGELFF.

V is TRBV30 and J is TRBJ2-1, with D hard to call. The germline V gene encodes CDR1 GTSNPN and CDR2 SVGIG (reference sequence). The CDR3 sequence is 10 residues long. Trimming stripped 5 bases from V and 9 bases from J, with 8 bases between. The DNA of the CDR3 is TGTGCCTGGGGGCCCAGTGAGCAGTTCTTC. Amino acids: CAWGPSEQFF.

Written as DNA, the CDR3 is TGTGCCAGCAGAGGGGACAGCCGCTATGGCTACACCTTC. Amino acids: CASRGDSRYGYTF. This chain connects TRBV28 to TRBJ1-2; 7 positions agree with TRBD1. Germline CDR1 reads MDHEN; CDR2 reads SYDVKM. Trimming took 6 bases from V and 4 from J; bases not matched to a gene: 5. The CDR3 runs 13 residues.

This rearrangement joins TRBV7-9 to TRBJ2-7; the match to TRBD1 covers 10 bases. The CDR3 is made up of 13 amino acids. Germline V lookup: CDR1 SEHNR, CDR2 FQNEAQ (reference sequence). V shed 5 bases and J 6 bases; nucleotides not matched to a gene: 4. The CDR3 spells CASSTGTGVEQYF. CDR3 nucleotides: TGTGCCAGCAGCACCGGGACAGGGGTCGAGCAGTACTTC.

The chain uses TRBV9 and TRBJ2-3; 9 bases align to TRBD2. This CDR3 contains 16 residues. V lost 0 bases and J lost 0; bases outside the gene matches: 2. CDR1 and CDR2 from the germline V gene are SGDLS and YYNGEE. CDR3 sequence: CASSVVAGGSTDTQYF. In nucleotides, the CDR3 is TGTGCCAGCAGCGTAGTCGCGGGGGGGAGCACAGATACGCAGTATTTT.

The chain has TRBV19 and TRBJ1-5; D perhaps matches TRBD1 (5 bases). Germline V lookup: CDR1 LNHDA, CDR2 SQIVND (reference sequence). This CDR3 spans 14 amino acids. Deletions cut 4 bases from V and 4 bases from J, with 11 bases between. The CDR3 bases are TGTGCCAGTAGTACTGGGGGGGGAAATCAGCCCCAGCATTTT. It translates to CASSTGGGNQPQHF.

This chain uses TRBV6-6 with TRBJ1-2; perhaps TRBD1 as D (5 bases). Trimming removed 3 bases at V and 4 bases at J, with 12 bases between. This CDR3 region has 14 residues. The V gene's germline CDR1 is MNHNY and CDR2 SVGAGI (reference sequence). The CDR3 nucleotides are TGTGCCAGCAGTTATGGGGGGGTTAGCTATGGCTACACCTTC. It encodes CASSYGGVSYGYTF.

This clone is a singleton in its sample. The CDR3 loop is CAIRAGEHNEQFF. The CDR3 DNA is TGTGCCATCAGAGCAGGGGAGCACAATGAGCAGTTCTTC. The gene calls are TRBV10-3 and TRBJ2-1; TRBD1 might be the D (6 bases). The germline V gene has CDR1 ENHRY and CDR2 SYGVKD. V lost 6 bases, J lost 5 bases, and 11 bases lay in between. The CDR3 loop spans 13 amino acids.

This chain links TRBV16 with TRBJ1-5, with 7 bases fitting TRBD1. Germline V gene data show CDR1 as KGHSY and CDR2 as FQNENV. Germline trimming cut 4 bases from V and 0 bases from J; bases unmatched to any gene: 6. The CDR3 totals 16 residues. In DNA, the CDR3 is TGTGCCAGCAGCCGGAATGGACAGGATAGCAATCAGCCCCAGCATTTT. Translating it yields CASSRNGQDSNQPQHF.

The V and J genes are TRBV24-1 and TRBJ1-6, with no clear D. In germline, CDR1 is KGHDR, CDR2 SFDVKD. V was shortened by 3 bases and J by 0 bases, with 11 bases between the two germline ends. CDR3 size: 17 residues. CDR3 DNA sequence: TGTGCCACCAGTGATATCCCGAGGTGCTCCTATAATTCACCCCTCCACTTT. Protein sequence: CATSDIPRCSYNSPLHF.

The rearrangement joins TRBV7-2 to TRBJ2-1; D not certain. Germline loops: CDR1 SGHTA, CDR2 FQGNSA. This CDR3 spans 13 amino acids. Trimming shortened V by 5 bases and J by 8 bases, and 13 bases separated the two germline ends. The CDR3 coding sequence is TGTGCCAGCAGCCTGGGTGCCGGGTATGAGCAGTTCTTC. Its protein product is CASSLGAGYEQFF.

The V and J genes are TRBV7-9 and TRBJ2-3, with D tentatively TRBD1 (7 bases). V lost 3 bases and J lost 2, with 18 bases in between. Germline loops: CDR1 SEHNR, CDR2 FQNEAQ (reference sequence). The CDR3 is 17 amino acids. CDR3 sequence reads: CASSLGAGQPYTDTQYF. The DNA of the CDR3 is TGTGCCAGCAGCTTGGGGGCGGGACAGCCCTACACAGATACGCAGTATTTT.